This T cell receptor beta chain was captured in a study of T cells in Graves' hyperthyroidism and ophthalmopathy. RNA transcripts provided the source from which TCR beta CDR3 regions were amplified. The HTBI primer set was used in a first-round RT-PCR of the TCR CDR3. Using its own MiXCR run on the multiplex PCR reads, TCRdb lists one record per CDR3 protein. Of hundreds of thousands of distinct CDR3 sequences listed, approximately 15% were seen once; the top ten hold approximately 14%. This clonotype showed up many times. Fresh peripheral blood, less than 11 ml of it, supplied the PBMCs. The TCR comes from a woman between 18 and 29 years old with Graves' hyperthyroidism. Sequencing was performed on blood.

As DNA, the CDR3 is TGTGCCAGCAGCGGTGGCCGGAACTATGGCTACACCTTC. Amino acid sequence: CASSGGRNYGYTF. The chain combines TRBV2 with TRBJ1-2; D is unresolved. Germline CDR1 and CDR2: SNHLY and FYNNEI. The V end was cut by 6 bases, the J end by 2 bases, with 10 bases between. The CDR3 is made up of 13 amino acids.